This T cell receptor beta chain emerged from a study of liver allograft versus peripheral blood T cells. Study information: What was compared were the T cell receptor repertoires in transplanted livers and those in the peripheral blood of recipients. Study-level results: Peripheral blood reportedly held T cell receptor repertoires that differed from those inside liver allografts.

The sample holds a few counts of this clonotype. The antigen is unknown. Per germline, CDR1 DFQATT and CDR2 SNEGSKA (reference sequence). The CDR3 spans 15 residues. The V gene lost 1 base and the J gene lost 0 bases, with 12 bases spanning the gap. TCRdb itself ran the reads through MiXCR, one entry per CDR3 protein. The repertoire holds more than 10,000 distinct CDR3 sequences, with under 20% as singletons. V usage is TRBV20-1 and J usage is TRBJ1-2; a possible D gene is TRBD1 (5 bases). The receptor comes from a human patient who had a liver transplant. Some T cells may be graft donor cells. For the CDR3, the DNA is TGCAGTGCTAGAGTATCGGGGGTCCCTAACTATGGCTACACCTTC. Protein product: CSARVSGVPNYGYTF.